This T cell receptor (beta chain) is drawn from a study of shared clonotypes between healthy human individuals. Trimming removed 4 bases from V and 3 bases from J, with 9 bases in between. The length of the CDR3 is 13 residues. Germline V gene lookup returns CDR1 MGHDK and CDR2 SYGVNS. This table comes from immunoSEQ multiplex PCR, and its TCRdb copy is limited to in-frame clones, with some not included. The sample consists of roughly 500,000 clones, 90% to 96% of them appearing once. This chain connects TRBV25-1 to TRBJ1-2, with D possibly matching TRBD1 (5 bases). Sequenced input: naive CD4+ T cells sorted from blood. As to subset: CD45RA+ positively selected. The TCR comes from a woman aged 25 to 39 in good health. The CDR3 DNA reads as TGTGCCAGCAGTGCTCGGGGCGACTATGGCTACACCTTC. It specifies CASSARGDYGYTF.